The T cell receptor (beta chain) described here comes from a study of response to subunit inactivated influenza vaccine. Study-wide results and limits: New T cells are recruited in small numbers by each seasonal influenza vaccination, according to the authors' suggestion.

The CDR3 has 13 residues. Germline values: CDR1 LNHDA, CDR2 SQIVND (reference sequence). Trimming removed 7 bases from V and 7 bases from J, with 13 bases in between. Using its own MiXCR run on the RT-PCR reads, TCRdb lists one record per CDR3 protein. The data show hundreds of thousands of distinct CDR3 sequences, 6.5% to 8% seen once. This clonotype has a count of ten or more. Its antigen is currently unknown. V is TRBV19 and J is TRBJ2-2, with a tentative D call TRBD2 (6 bases). The TCR originated in a man between 50 and 70 years old who received an inactivated influenza vaccine. The sample consisted of PBMCs from blood, taken less than 25 months after vaccination. The CDR3 bases are TGTGCCAGTACGGGCCCCGGGGGCGGGGAGCTGTTTTTT. Translating it yields CASTGPGGGELFF.